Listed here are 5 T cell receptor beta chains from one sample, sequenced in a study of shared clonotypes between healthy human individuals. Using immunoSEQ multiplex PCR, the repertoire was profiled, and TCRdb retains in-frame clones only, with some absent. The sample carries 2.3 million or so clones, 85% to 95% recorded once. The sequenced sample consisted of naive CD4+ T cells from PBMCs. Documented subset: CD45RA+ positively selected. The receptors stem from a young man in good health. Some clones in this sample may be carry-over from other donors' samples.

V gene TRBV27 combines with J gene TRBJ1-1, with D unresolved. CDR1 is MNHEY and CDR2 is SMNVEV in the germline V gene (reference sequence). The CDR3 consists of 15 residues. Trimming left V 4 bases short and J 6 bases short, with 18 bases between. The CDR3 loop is CASSSPRETLSEAFF. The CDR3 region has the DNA TGTGCCAGCAGTTCCCCCCGGGAGACCCTTTCTGAAGCTTTCTTT.

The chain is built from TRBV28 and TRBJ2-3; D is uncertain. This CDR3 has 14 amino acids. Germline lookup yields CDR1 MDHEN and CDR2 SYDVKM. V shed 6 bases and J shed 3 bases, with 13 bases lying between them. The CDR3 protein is CASRTGSRTDTQYF. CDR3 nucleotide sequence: TGTGCCAGCAGAACCGGGTCAAGAACAGATACGCAGTATTTT.

The CDR3 loop is CASSLGTISYNEQFF. DNA for the CDR3: TGTGCCAGCAGCTTAGGGACTATCTCCTACAATGAGCAGTTCTTC. V is TRBV11-3 and J is TRBJ2-1, with TRBD2 as a possible D gene (6 bases). Trimming cost V 1 base and J 0 bases, with 7 bases left between them. CDR3 size: 15 residues. Germline CDR1 SGHNT, CDR2 YENEEA.

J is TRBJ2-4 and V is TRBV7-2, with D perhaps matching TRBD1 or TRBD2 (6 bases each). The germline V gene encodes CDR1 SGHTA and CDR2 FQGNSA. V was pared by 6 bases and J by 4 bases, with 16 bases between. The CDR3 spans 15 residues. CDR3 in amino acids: CASSGGGTKKNIQYF. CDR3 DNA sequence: TGTGCCAGCAGTGGAGGGGGGACAAAAAAAAACATTCAGTACTTC.

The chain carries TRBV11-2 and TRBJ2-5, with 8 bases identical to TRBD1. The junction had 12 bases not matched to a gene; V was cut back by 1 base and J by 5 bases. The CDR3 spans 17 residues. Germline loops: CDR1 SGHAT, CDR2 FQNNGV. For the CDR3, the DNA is TGTGCCAGCAGCTTAGTTATTCGTGGACAGGGCCGGGAGACCCAGTACTTC. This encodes CASSLVIRGQGRETQYF.